These 29 T cell receptor beta chains share one sample of origin, sequenced in a study of blood T cell repertoires in COVID-19. The method was immunoSEQ multiplex PCR; TCRdb's version includes in-frame clones alone and lacks a portion of them. The repertoire holds 250,000 to 350,000 clones, with approximately 90% as singletons. Sequenced input: peripheral blood. The receptors come from a woman aged 50 to 60 with COVID-19, enrolled during active disease.

This chain uses TRBV5-4 with TRBJ1-1, with TRBD1 as a possible D gene (5 bases). V lost 2 bases and J 11 bases, leaving 16 bases between the germline ends. The CDR3 length is 13 residues. The germline V gene encodes CDR1 SGHNT and CDR2 YYREEE (reference sequence). The chain's CDR3 is CASSLRREGRAFF. The CDR3 bases are TGTGCCAGCAGCTTACGTCGGGAGGGGCGGGCTTTCTTT.

V usage is TRBV30 and J usage is TRBJ2-2; 10 positions match TRBD1. The J segment lost 7 bases and the V segment lost 6 bases, leaving 11 bases of the junction unmatched. The CDR3 consists of 15 residues. Germline values: CDR1 GTSNPN, CDR2 SVGIG (reference sequence). CDR3 sequence (DNA): TGTGCCTGCAAACCCGGGACAGGGGCCGTCGGGGAGCTGTTTTTT. This gives the protein CACKPGTGAVGELFF.

V gene TRBV4-1 combines with J gene TRBJ1-5; D is possibly TRBD1 (6 bases). Trimming left V 1 base short and J 7 bases short, with 20 bases between. Looked up from germline, CDR1 is MGHRA and CDR2 is YSYEKL. This CDR3 spans 17 amino acids. In DNA form, the CDR3 reads TGCGCCAGCAGCCAAGCACTCAGGACAGTATCGGGGCAGCCCCAGCATTTT. Residues: CASSQALRTVSGQPQHF.

This clone was seen a single time. The chain links TRBV6-1 to TRBJ1-3; D might be TRBD1 (6 bases). Trimming removed 0 bases from V and 7 bases from J, with 10 bases in between. CDR1 and CDR2 (germline): MNHNS, SASEGT. The CDR3 loop spans 14 amino acids. Here the CDR3 DNA reads TGTGCCAGCAGTGAAGCCCAGGGGCGCAACACCATATATTTT. Its translation is CASSEAQGRNTIYF.

V gene TRBV2 combines with J gene TRBJ1-2; TRBD1 is a possible D gene (6 bases). The CDR3 has 12 residues. Per the germline V gene, CDR1 is SNHLY and CDR2 is FYNNEI. The CDR3: CAKGTGNYGYTF. DNA for the CDR3: TGTGCAAAGGGAACAGGGAACTATGGCTACACCTTC. Combining the CDR3 with reference TRBV2 and TRBJ1-2 gives the whole variable domain EPEVTQTPSHQVTQMGQEVILRCVPISNHLYFYWYRQILGQKVEFLVSFYNNEISEKSEIFDDQFSVERPDGSNFTLKIRSTKLEDSAMYFCAKGTGNYGYTFGSGTRLTVV.

V and J are TRBV25-1 and TRBJ1-1, with 8 bases aligning to TRBD1. The trim removed 4 bases at V and 4 bases at J, leaving 5 bases unmatched. Germline CDR1 is MGHDK and CDR2 is SYGVNS. The CDR3 extends over 14 amino acids. CDR3 amino acids: CASSVNRGATEAFF. The CDR3 bases are TGTGCCAGCAGTGTTAACAGGGGGGCCACTGAAGCTTTCTTT. The full variable domain, with the rest looked up from reference TRBV25-1 and TRBJ1-1, is EADIYQTPRYLVIGTGKKITLECSQTMGHDKMYWYQQDPGMELHLIHYSYGVNSTEKGDLSSESTVSRIRTEHFPLTLESARPSHTSQYLCASSVNRGATEAFFGQGTRLTVV.

The chain couples TRBV10-3 to TRBJ1-2, with 9 nucleotides matching TRBD1. Germline trimming cut 4 bases from V and 2 bases from J; bases unmatched to any gene: 2. This CDR3 is built from 14 residues. Germline CDR1 is ENHRY and CDR2 is SYGVKD. The DNA of the CDR3 is TGTGCCATCAGTGGGACAGGGGTGAACTATGGCTACACCTTC. Protein: CAISGTGVNYGYTF.

The chain links TRBV6-2 or TRBV6-3 to TRBJ1-2, with D hard to call. There are 12 residues in the CDR3. Germline CDR1 MNHEY, CDR2 SVGEGT. The V and J ends lost 2 bases and 8 bases respectively, with 9 bases between them. CDR3 DNA: TGTGCCAGCAGTTACCGGGGTAGCGGCTACACCTTC. This translates into CASSYRGSGYTF.

The V and J genes are TRBV20-1 and TRBJ1-2; D is unclear. Germline V gene sequence: CDR1 DFQATT, CDR2 SNEGSKA (reference sequence). The CDR3 covers 10 residues. V gave up 6 bases and J gave up 11 bases, with 13 bases separating them. CDR3 residues: CSAQPGGYTF. CDR3 DNA: TGCAGTGCCCAGCCTGGAGGGTACACCTTC.

The chain couples TRBV5-6 to TRBJ2-7, with 12 bases aligning to TRBD1. CDR3 length: 16 amino acids. V gave up 1 base and J gave up 6 bases; unmatched junction bases: 8. The V gene's germline CDR1 is SGHDT and CDR2 YYEEEE. Here the CDR3 reads CASSLLSGQGASEQYF. CDR3 nucleotides: TGTGCCAGCAGCTTGTTATCGGGACAGGGGGCTAGCGAGCAGTACTTC.

J is TRBJ2-4 and V is TRBV7-9; 13 nucleotides agree with TRBD2. The trim removed 5 bases at V and 8 bases at J, leaving 9 bases unmatched. Germline V CDR1 and CDR2: SEHNR, FQNEAQ (reference sequence). The CDR3 spans 16 residues. The CDR3 reads CASSPLRTSGSDIQYF. In DNA form, the CDR3 reads TGTGCCAGCAGCCCGCTACGGACTAGCGGGAGTGACATTCAGTACTTC.

V is TRBV19 and J is TRBJ1-1; unclear D gene. This CDR3 spans 14 amino acids. V was cut by 6 bases and J by 1 base, with 12 bases left in between. The germline CDR1 and CDR2 sequences are LNHDA and SQIVND (reference sequence). The CDR3 here is CASRIRAPNTEAFF. The CDR3 DNA is TGTGCCAGTAGAATTCGTGCGCCGAACACTGAAGCTTTCTTT.

Details on this clone: One end of the junction is discordant with germline, which a read error may explain. The rearrangement joins TRBV7-7 to TRBJ2-1, with TRBD2 matching over 12 bases. Germline CDR1 SSHAT, CDR2 FNYEAQ (reference sequence). The CDR3 has 16 amino acids. Here the CDR3 reads CASSLALAGGGVEQFF. The CDR3 region has the DNA TGTGCTAGCAGCTTGGCGCTAGCGGGAGGGGGCGTTGAGCAGTTCTTC.

V usage is TRBV19 and J usage is TRBJ1-1; the match to TRBD1 covers 11 bases. This CDR3 comprises 16 residues. Per germline, CDR1 LNHDA and CDR2 SQIVND (reference sequence). The J segment lost 0 bases and the V segment lost 5 bases, leaving 5 bases of the junction unmatched. CDR3: CASSPWTGGLNTEAFF. CDR3 sequence (DNA): TGTGCCAGTAGTCCCTGGACAGGGGGCTTGAACACTGAAGCTTTCTTT.

V and J are TRBV7-8 and TRBJ2-1; tentatively, D is TRBD1 (5 bases). V gave up 0 bases and J gave up 2 bases, with 11 bases separating them. Germline CDR1 SGHVS, CDR2 FQNEAQ. The CDR3 sequence is 16 residues long. CDR3 sequence reads: CASSLAVIGAYNEQFF. The CDR3 DNA sequence: TGTGCCAGCAGCTTAGCGGTTATAGGGGCCTACAATGAGCAGTTCTTC.

The gene calls are TRBV9 and TRBJ2-1, with a tentative D call TRBD2 (6 bases). The CDR3 totals 14 residues. Trimming removed 5 bases from V and 5 bases from J, with 14 bases in between. Germline values: CDR1 SGDLS, CDR2 YYNGEE. CDR3 DNA: TGTGCCAGCAGTGCTAATAGCGGCAACAATGAGCAGTTCTTC. Translated: CASSANSGNNEQFF.

The V gene is TRBV12-3 or TRBV12-4, the J gene TRBJ1-1, with D possibly matching TRBD1 (5 bases). This CDR3 contains 13 residues. V gave up 3 bases and J gave up 1 base, with 6 bases separating them. The CDR3 region is CASSFGANTEAFF. CDR3 coding DNA: TGTGCCAGCAGTTTTGGGGCGAACACTGAAGCTTTCTTT.

This clone was detected only once. The chain combines TRBV3-1 (or the pseudogene TRBV3-2) with TRBJ1-4; 10 nucleotides align to TRBD1. Unmatched junction bases numbered 4, after V lost 4 bases and J lost 5 bases. Germline V lookup: CDR1 LGHDT, CDR2 YNNKEL (reference sequence). This CDR3 is built from 15 residues. The DNA for the CDR3 is TGTGCCAGCAGCCTAAGGACAGGGGGGAATGAAAAACTGTTTTTT. As protein: CASSLRTGGNEKLFF.

This chain uses TRBV21-1 with TRBJ1-5. TRBV21-1 is noted as a pseudogene. The length of the CDR3 is 12 residues. The chain's CDR3 is CASYQRNQPQHF. The CDR3 nucleotides read TGTGCCAGTTATCAGAGGAATCAGCCCCAGCATTTT.

The chain couples TRBV19 to TRBJ2-5; 7 bases are shared with TRBD2. Germline assignment: CDR1 LNHDA and CDR2 SQIVND (reference sequence). Trimming took 3 bases from V and 1 from J; bases not matched to a gene: 5. This CDR3 is 15 amino acids long. CDR3 bases: TGTGCCAGTAGTATGGGGCTAGCGGCCCAAGAGACCCAGTACTTC. Translated: CASSMGLAAQETQYF.

The chain joins TRBV5-1 to TRBJ1-1, with 7 bases lining up with TRBD1. V trimming: 6 bases; J trimming: 6 bases; junction bases outside the gene matches: 20. CDR1 and CDR2 from the germline V gene are SGHRS and YFSETQ. This CDR3 region has 17 residues. In DNA form, the CDR3 reads TGCGCCAGCAACGTAGGGGGCGCGGGTCTTTATTCCGCTGAAGCTTTCTTT. This translates into CASNVGGAGLYSAEAFF.

The V call is TRBV5-5, the J call TRBJ2-1, with 8 bases aligning to TRBD2. Germline assignment: CDR1 SGHKS and CDR2 YYEKEE (reference sequence). V shed 2 bases and J 8 bases; nucleotides not matched to a gene: 12. The CDR3 has 16 residues. The CDR3 region has the DNA TGTGCCAGCAGCTTTTCCGGGACTAGTAGAGCCCATGAGCAGTTCTTC. This encodes CASSFSGTSRAHEQFF.

The chain uses TRBV12-3 or TRBV12-4 and TRBJ2-1; D might be TRBD2 (6 bases). V was shortened by 3 bases and J by 8 bases, with 11 bases between the two germline ends. This CDR3 contains 13 residues. The CDR3 DNA is TGTGCCAGCAGTTTTGCAGGGAGGCATGAGCAGTTCTTC. Translation gives CASSFAGRHEQFF.

V is TRBV19 and J is TRBJ2-3, with 14 bases matching TRBD2. The CDR3 is made up of 18 amino acids. CDR1 is LNHDA and CDR2 is SQIVND in the germline V gene (reference sequence). V shed 5 bases, J shed 0 bases, and the junction held 7 bases outside the gene matches. The CDR3 nucleotides are TGTGCCAGTAGTTTGGGACTAGCGGGAGACGTCAGCACAGATACGCAGTATTTT. As protein: CASSLGLAGDVSTDTQYF.

This rearrangement joins TRBV6-6 to TRBJ1-6; 8 bases are shared with TRBD1. Germline values: CDR1 MNHNY, CDR2 SVGAGI (reference sequence). The J segment lost 9 bases and the V segment lost 5 bases, leaving 9 bases of the junction unmatched. There are 15 residues in the CDR3. CDR3 coding DNA: TGTGCCAGCAGTCGATCCACAGGGGGTGCTTCACCCCTCCACTTT. Amino acids: CASSRSTGGASPLHF.

The CDR3 sequence: CASSQDRTSGSYEQYF. Here the CDR3 DNA reads TGCGCCAGCAGCCAGGATCGGACTAGCGGGAGTTACGAGCAGTACTTC. The J gene is TRBJ2-7, the V gene TRBV4-1, with 13 bases aligning to TRBD2. CDR3 length equals 16 residues. CDR1 is MGHRA and CDR2 is YSYEKL in the germline V gene. V was pared by 3 bases and J by 4 bases, with 6 bases of the junction left unmatched.

The chain recombines TRBV5-6 with TRBJ2-7, with D possibly matching TRBD2 (6 bases). Trimming left V 1 base short and J 7 bases short, with 15 bases between. CDR1 is SGHDT and CDR2 is YYEEEE in the germline V gene. CDR3 size: 14 residues. The CDR3 region is CASSLTSSPWEQYF. CDR3 bases: TGTGCCAGCAGCTTGACTAGCAGCCCGTGGGAGCAGTACTTC.

The V gene is TRBV3-1 (or the pseudogene TRBV3-2), the J gene TRBJ1-2; D is perhaps TRBD1 (6 bases). The V gene lost 4 bases and the J gene lost 4 bases, with 10 bases spanning the gap. This CDR3 has 13 amino acids. Germline lookup yields CDR1 LGHDT and CDR2 YNNKEL (reference sequence). CDR3 sequence (DNA): TGTGCCAGCAGCCGTGGCAGGGGCTATGGCTACACCTTC. Translation: CASSRGRGYGYTF.

The chain is built from TRBV18 and TRBJ1-4; TRBD1 agrees at 7 bases. This CDR3 has 18 amino acids. Germline loops: CDR1 KGHSH, CDR2 LQKENI. V was pared by 5 bases and J by 6 bases, with 18 bases of the junction left unmatched. CDR3 amino acids: CASSSTLLIGTEDEKLFF. The DNA of the CDR3 is TGTGCCAGCTCATCAACCCTGTTAATCGGGACAGAAGATGAAAAACTGTTTTTT.